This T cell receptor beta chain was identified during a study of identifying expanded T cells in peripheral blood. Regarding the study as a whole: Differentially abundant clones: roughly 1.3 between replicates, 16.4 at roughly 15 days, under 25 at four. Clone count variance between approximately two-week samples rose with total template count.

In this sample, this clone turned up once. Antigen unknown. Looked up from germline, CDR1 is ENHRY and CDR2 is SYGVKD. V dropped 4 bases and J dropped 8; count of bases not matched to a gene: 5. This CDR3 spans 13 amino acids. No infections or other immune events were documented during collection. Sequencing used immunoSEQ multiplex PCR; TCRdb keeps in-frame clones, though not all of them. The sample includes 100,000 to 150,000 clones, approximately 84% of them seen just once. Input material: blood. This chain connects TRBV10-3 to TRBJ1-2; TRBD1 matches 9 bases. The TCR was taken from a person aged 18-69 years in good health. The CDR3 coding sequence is TGTGCCATCAGTGGTGGGACAGGGAACGGCTACACCTTC. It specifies CAISGGTGNGYTF.